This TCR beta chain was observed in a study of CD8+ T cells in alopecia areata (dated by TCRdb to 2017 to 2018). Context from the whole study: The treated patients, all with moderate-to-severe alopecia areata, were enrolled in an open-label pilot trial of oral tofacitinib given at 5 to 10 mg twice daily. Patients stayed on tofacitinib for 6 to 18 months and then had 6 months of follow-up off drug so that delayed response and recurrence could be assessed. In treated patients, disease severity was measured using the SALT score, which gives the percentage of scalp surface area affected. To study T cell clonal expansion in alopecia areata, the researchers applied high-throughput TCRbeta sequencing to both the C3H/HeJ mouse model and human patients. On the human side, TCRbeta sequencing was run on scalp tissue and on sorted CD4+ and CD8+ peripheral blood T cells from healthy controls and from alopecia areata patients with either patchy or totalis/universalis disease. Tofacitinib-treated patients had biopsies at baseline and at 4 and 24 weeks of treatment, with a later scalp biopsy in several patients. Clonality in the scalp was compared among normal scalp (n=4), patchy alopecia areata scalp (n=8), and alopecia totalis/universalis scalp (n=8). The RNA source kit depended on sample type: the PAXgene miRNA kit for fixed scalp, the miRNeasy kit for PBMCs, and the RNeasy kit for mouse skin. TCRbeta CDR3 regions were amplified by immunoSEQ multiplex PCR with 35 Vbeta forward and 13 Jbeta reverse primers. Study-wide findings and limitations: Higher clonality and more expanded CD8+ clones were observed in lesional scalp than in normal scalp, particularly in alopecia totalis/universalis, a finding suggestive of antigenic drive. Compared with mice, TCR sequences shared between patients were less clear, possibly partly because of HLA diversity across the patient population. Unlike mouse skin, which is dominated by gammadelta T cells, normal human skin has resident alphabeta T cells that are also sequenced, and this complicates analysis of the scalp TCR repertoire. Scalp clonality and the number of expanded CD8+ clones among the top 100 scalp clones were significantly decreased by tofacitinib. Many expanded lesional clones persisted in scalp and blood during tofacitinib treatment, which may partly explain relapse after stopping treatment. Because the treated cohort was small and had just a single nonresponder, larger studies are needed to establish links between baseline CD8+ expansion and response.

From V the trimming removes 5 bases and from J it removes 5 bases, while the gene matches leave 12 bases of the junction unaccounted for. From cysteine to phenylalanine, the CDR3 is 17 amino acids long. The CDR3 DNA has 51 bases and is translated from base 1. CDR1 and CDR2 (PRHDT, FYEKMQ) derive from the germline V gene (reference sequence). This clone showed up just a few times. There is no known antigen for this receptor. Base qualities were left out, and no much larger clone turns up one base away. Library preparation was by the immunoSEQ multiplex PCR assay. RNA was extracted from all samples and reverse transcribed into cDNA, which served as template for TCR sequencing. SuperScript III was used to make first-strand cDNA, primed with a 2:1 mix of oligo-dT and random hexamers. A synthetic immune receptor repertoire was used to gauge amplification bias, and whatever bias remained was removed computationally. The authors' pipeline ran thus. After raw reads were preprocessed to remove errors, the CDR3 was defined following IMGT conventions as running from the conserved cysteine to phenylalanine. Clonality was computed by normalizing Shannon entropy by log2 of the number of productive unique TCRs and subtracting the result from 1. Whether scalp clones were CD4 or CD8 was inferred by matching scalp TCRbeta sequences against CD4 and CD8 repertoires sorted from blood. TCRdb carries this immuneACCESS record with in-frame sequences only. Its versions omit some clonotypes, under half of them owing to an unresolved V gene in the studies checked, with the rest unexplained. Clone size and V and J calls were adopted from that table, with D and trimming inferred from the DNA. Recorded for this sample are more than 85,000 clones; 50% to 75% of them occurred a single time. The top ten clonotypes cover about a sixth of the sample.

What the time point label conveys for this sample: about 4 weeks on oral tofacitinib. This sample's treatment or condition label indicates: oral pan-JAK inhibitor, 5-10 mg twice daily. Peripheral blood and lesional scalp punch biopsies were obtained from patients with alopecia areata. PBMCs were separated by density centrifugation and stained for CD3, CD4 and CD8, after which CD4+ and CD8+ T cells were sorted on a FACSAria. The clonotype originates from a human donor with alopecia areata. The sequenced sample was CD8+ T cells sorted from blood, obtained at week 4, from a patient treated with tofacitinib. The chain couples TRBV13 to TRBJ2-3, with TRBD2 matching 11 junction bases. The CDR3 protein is CASSHTSGGPVGDTQYF. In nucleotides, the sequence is TGTGCCAGCAGCCACACTAGCGGGGGCCCCGTCGGAGATACGCAGTATTTT. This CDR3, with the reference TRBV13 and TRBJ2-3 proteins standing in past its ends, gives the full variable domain AAGVIQSPRHLIKEKRETATLKCYPIPRHDTVYWYQQGPGQDPQFLISFYEKMQSDKGSIPDRFSAQQFSDYHSELNMSSLELGDSALYFCASSHTSGGPVGDTQYFGPGTRLTVL.